This passage covers 11 T cell receptor beta chains from one sample sequenced in a study of cytomegalovirus exposure and HLA in healthy donors. Vbeta (60) and Jbeta (13) primers were used in the PCR. Assay: immunoSEQ multiplex PCR; the TCRdb copy retains only in-frame clones and omits some. The sample carries around 150,000 clones, roughly 79% recorded once. Sequencing was performed on PBMCs. The receptors were sampled from a woman in her 50s in good health and CMV-seropositive.

The J gene is TRBJ1-5, the V gene TRBV5-4, with TRBD1 matching 9 bases. The trim removed 1 base at V and 6 bases at J, leaving 5 bases unmatched. In germline, CDR1 is SGHNT, CDR2 YYREEE (reference sequence). The CDR3 is made up of 15 amino acids. The CDR3 here is CASSLKTGGSQPQHF. The CDR3 coding sequence is TGTGCCAGCAGCTTGAAGACAGGGGGGAGTCAGCCCCAGCATTTT.

This sequence joins TRBV28 and TRBJ2-3; 7 bases line up with TRBD1. The CDR3 loop spans 15 amino acids. The germline V gene encodes CDR1 MDHEN and CDR2 SYDVKM. The J segment lost 3 bases and the V segment lost 2 bases, leaving 5 bases of the junction unmatched. CDR3 in DNA: TGTGCCAGCAGTTTACACGACAGGGCTACAGATACGCAGTATTTT. It is translated as CASSLHDRATDTQYF.

The rearrangement links TRBV28 to TRBJ1-1, with a possible D match to TRBD1 (5 bases). Trimming shortened V by 5 bases and J by 1 base, and 11 bases separated the two germline ends. In germline, CDR1 is MDHEN, CDR2 SYDVKM. CDR3 size: 14 residues. CDR3 DNA sequence: TGTGCCAGCAGTCCCCTGGGGGGGAACACTGAAGCTTTCTTT. Translating gives CASSPLGGNTEAFF.

This rearrangement joins TRBV9 to TRBJ2-1; D is perhaps TRBD1 (6 bases). V gave up 0 bases and J gave up 8 bases, with 18 bases separating them. The CDR3 runs 16 residues. Looked up from germline, CDR1 is SGDLS and CDR2 is YYNGEE. The CDR3 nucleotides are TGTGCCAGCAGCGTAGACGTCAGGGGCCCTTGGGATGAGCAGTTCTTC. Its protein is CASSVDVRGPWDEQFF.

The chain links TRBV7-8 to TRBJ2-1; a possible D gene is TRBD2 (5 bases). Germline V lookup: CDR1 SGHVS, CDR2 FQNEAQ. The V end lost 1 base, the J end lost 3 bases, and 10 bases lay between the germline ends. This CDR3 spans 15 amino acids. CDR3 nucleotides: TGTGCCAGCAGCTTAGGAGGACTCTACTACAATGAGCAGTTCTTC. Its translation: CASSLGGLYYNEQFF.

This clone was picked up a small number of times. This chain uses TRBV5-4 with TRBJ2-1, with 11 bases lining up with TRBD2. The germline CDR1 and CDR2 sequences are SGHNT and YYREEE (reference sequence). The V gene end was trimmed by 5 bases and the J gene end by 0 bases; junction bases not matched to a gene: 7. The CDR3 is 17 residues long. The CDR3 DNA sequence: TGTGCCAGCAGGGGCGGACTAGCGGGTTACTCCTACAATGAGCAGTTCTTC. This gives the protein CASRGGLAGYSYNEQFF.

The chain combines TRBV6-5 with TRBJ2-7; TRBD1 aligns across 7 bases. CDR3 length: 14 amino acids. Trimming removed 6 bases from V and 2 bases from J; junction bases left unmatched: 7. Per the germline V gene, CDR1 is MNHEY and CDR2 is SVGAGI. The CDR3 region is CASSQPTGAYEQYF. In DNA form, the CDR3 reads TGTGCCAGCAGCCAACCCACAGGGGCCTACGAGCAGTACTTC.

V gene TRBV4-1 combines with J gene TRBJ1-2; 9 bases fit TRBD1. There are 16 residues in the CDR3. Germline assignment: CDR1 MGHRA and CDR2 YSYEKL. The trim removed 1 base at V and 3 bases at J, leaving 6 bases unmatched. The CDR3 loop is CASSQVSGQGYYGYTF. In nucleotides, the CDR3 is TGCGCCAGCAGCCAAGTGAGCGGACAGGGGTACTATGGCTACACCTTC.

The chain employs TRBV7-8 and TRBJ2-5; D remains unclear. The germline V and J ends were trimmed by 0 bases and 5 bases, with 10 bases remaining between them. Looked up from germline, CDR1 is SGHVS and CDR2 is FQNEAQ. The CDR3 extends over 14 amino acids. CDR3 residues: CASSLATARETQYF. The CDR3 DNA is TGTGCCAGCAGCTTAGCCACAGCACGGGAGACCCAGTACTTC.

In DNA, the CDR3 is TGTGCCAGCAGCGGAGGGGGGGCCCCCTACAATGAGCAGTTCTTC. Its translation: CASSGGGAPYNEQFF. V usage is TRBV7-6 and J usage is TRBJ2-1; weak D call: TRBD2 (7 bases). Germline-derived CDR1 and CDR2 are SGHVS and FNYEAQ. The CDR3 sequence is 15 residues long. V was clipped by 5 bases and J by 2 bases, with 13 bases between them.

The V call is TRBV4-1, the J call TRBJ2-1; D is undetermined. Germline V lookup: CDR1 MGHRA, CDR2 YSYEKL. The CDR3 spans 12 residues. With 4 bases removed from V and 10 bases from J, the gap between germline ends came to 11 bases. The CDR3 bases are TGCGCCAGCAGCCCCGGCCAGCGCGAGCAGTTCTTC. As protein: CASSPGQREQFF.